The rows below give T cell receptor beta chains drawn from one sample of a study of T cell repertoires in cytomegalovirus infection. These TCRs are of unknown antigen specificity. Using its own MiXCR run on the reads, TCRdb lists one record per CDR3 protein. The table has some 590,000 distinct CDR3 sequences, roughly 43% seen once. Sequences were derived from cultured PBMCs, sampled from culture after CMV antigen stimulation. Every receptor here comes from a human donor in good health (CMV status not recorded). Some clones in this sample may be carry-over from other donors' samples. Both conserved end residues are part of each CDR3.

v_call	j_call	cdr3_aa
TRBV4-2	TRBJ2-3	CASSQDPLASTDTQYF
TRBV18	TRBJ1-3	CASSPPRGLSGNTIYF
TRBV18	TRBJ1-3	CASSPVQGSAGNTIYF
TRBV12-3/TRBV12-4	TRBJ1-1	CASSLAREVGAFF
TRBV7-2	TRBJ2-3	CASSLYVGDTQYF
TRBV20-1	TRBJ2-7	CSARDRTASLSYEQYF
TRBV12-3/TRBV12-4	TRBJ1-2	CASSRTGSGYTF
TRBV20-1	TRBJ2-1	CSASGGLVDEQFF
TRBV7-2	TRBJ2-5	CASSTDREETQYF
TRBV12-5	TRBJ1-1	CASCPSWMSDTEAFF
TRBV3-1	TRBJ2-7	CASSQDLGYEQYF
TRBV28	TRBJ2-6	CASSAGLAGGWAGANVLTF
TRBV4-1	TRBJ1-6	CASSSRDTYNSPLHF
TRBV27	TRBJ2-5	CASSFTHGTETQYF
TRBV5-4	TRBJ2-7	CASSRLPGQPYEQYF
TRBV6-1	TRBJ1-5	CASSDNKRDWANQPQHF
TRBV7-2	TRBJ2-5	CASSLGSGAETQYF
TRBV7-8	TRBJ2-3	CASSLRTPLDTQYF
TRBV29-1	TRBJ2-1	CSVEVIEQFF
TRBV29-1	TRBJ1-2	CSVEGRTVKGPRGYTF
TRBV6-2/TRBV6-3	TRBJ2-1	CASSYFGPLGDEQFF
TRBV6-2/TRBV6-3	TRBJ1-5	CASSPRPQGGQPQHF
TRBV7-8	TRBJ2-3	CASTPRRGGADTQYF
TRBV10-3	TRBJ1-4	CAISEGQGGREKLFF
TRBV25-1	TRBJ2-5	CASMAPGAQETQYF
TRBV28	TRBJ1-5	CASSSRGGGKQPQHF
TRBV6-5	TRBJ1-2	CASSRSLSWGYTF
TRBV12-5	TRBJ1-2	CASALAFYGYTF
TRBV12-3/TRBV12-4	TRBJ2-1	CASSASGGVYNEQFF
TRBV7-2	TRBJ1-1	CASSLALPQGKVAFF
TRBV10-3	TRBJ2-3	CAISEDRGGGKQYF
TRBV19	TRBJ2-1	CASSIRTGVPGEQFF
TRBV7-7	TRBJ2-5	CASSSDRGHGETQYF
TRBV3-1	TRBJ1-1	CASRGIDRGGTEAFF
TRBV6-8	TRBJ2-1	CAVYREYNEQFF
TRBV28	TRBJ2-7	CASSFWVKGEQYF
TRBV7-3	TRBJ2-1	CASSLGTSGNDEQFF
TRBV27	TRBJ1-2	CASAGGTLHGYTF
TRBV2	TRBJ1-2	CASELNTNYGYTF